This T cell receptor beta chain was identified during a study of regulatory T cells in long-lasting Graves disease. Time point reported: newly diagnosed GD, antithyroid drugs for less than 3 months. PBMC RNA was the source of the TCR library. This clonotype was counted at least ten times. Building the TCR beta libraries relied on iRepertoire HTBI primers, and CDR3 regions underwent Arm-PCR. From the multiplex PCR reads, TCRdb called clonotypes with MiXCR, one entry per CDR3 protein. The sample records hundreds of thousands of distinct CDR3 sequences, about 15% being singletons. This CDR3 comprises 13 residues. Per the germline V gene, CDR1 is LGHDT and CDR2 is YNNKEL (reference sequence). Between the trimmed V and J ends, which lost 1 base and 6 bases, there was a span of 7 bases. This sample was also put to use in a study of T cells in Graves' hyperthyroidism and ophthalmopathy. That study adds: Diagnoses rested on clinical symptoms, serum thyroxine and TRAb, thyroid ultrasound and orbital computed tomography.

This sequence joins TRBV3-1 and TRBJ2-1; D may be TRBD2 (5 bases). The origin of this receptor is a woman aged 35-60 years with Graves disease. The material was peripheral blood mononuclear cells (PBMCs), obtained at new diagnosis, from a patient treated with antithyroid drugs. The CDR3 nucleotides are TGTGCCAGCAGCCAAGCGGGGTCCAATGAGCAGTTCTTC. This encodes CASSQAGSNEQFF.